Listed below are T cell receptor beta chains from one sample, sequenced in a study of shared T cell receptors in the human thymus. Assay used: immunoSEQ multiplex PCR; TCRdb lists only in-frame clones, some missing. The sample lists roughly 550,000 clones; 78% were seen once. These same records also appear under a second study, on human thymus T cells.

What was sequenced was thymocytes. The receptors stem from a boy under two years old with a congenital heart defect. CDR3s include the opening cysteine and the closing phenylalanine or tryptophan. The D gene is left open where the match is weak. Not every row has a clone size; where given, it reads once, few, many or a size class.

>NA|TRBJ2-5|TRBV12-5|NA
TGTGCTAGTGGTCGAGGGGCTAGCGTTGAGGAGACCCAGTACTTC
CASGRGASVEETQYF
>NA|TRBJ1-3|TRBV27|NA
TGTGCCAGCAGGAAGAAATCCGTTAGTATGGACACCATATATTTT
CASRKKSVSMDTIYF
>NA|TRBJ1-5|TRBV28|TRBD1
TGTGCCAGCAGTTTACCCTGGGACAGCCTCAATCAGCCCCAGCATTTT
CASSLPWDSLNQPQHF
>few|TRBJ2-7|TRBV6-1|NA
TGTGCCAGCGAGGAGACGCCGGGGAGCTACGAGCAGTACTTC
CASEETPGSYEQYF
>once|TRBJ2-3|TRBV15|TRBD2
TGTGCCACCAGCAGAGATGGCCCGGGAGGGCCAGATACGCAGTATTTT
CATSRDGPGGPDTQYF
>few|TRBJ2-7|TRBV6-1|NA
TGTGCCAGCAGTGTCCGGACAGCCTCCTACGAGCAGTACTTC
CASSVRTASYEQYF
>NA|TRBJ2-1|TRBV2|NA
TGTGCCAGCAGTGAAGTGTCTGAGCCCTCCTACAATGAGCAGTTCTTC
CASSEVSEPSYNEQFF
>NA|TRBJ2-5|TRBV15|NA
TGTGCCACCACTAGCAGCCAAGAGACCCAGTACTTC
CATTSSQETQYF
>NA|TRBJ2-7|TRBV2|TRBD2
TGTGCCAGCAGTGCGGGGGGGCCCACGTCCGAGCAGTACTTC
CASSAGGPTSEQYF
>NA|TRBJ1-5|TRBV6-1|NA
TGTGCCAGCAGAACAGGGTTCAATCAGCCCCAGCATTTT
CASRTGFNQPQHF
>NA|TRBJ2-2|TRBV10-3|TRBD1
TGTGCCATCAGTGGGACGTGGCAGGGGGCCGGGGAGCTGTTTTTT
CAISGTWQGAGELFF
>NA|TRBJ2-3|TRBV5-6|NA
TGTGCCAGCAGTACCGGAGTTAGTGGCACAGATACGCAGTATTTT
CASSTGVSGTDTQYF
>NA|TRBJ2-5|TRBV14|NA
TGTGCCAGCAGCCAAGCATATGGCAGGCCCCCCAGGGAGACCCAGTACTTC
CASSQAYGRPPRETQYF
>NA|TRBJ1-5|TRBV4-3|NA
TGCGCCAGCAGCCAAGGAGGCAATCAGCCCCAGCATTTT
CASSQGGNQPQHF
>NA|TRBJ2-1|TRBV4-3|TRBD2
TGCGCCAGCAGCCCTCAACTAGCGGGAGACTACAATGAGCAGTTCTTC
CASSPQLAGDYNEQFF
>NA|TRBJ2-3|TRBV7-2|NA
TGTGCCAGCAGCCCACTCCCTACCGGGGGAGATACGCAGTATTTT
CASSPLPTGGDTQYF
>NA|TRBJ1-4|TRBV9|NA
TGTGCCAGCAGCCCGAGGTTTGCTAATGAAAAACTGTTTTTT
CASSPRFANEKLFF
>NA|TRBJ2-2|TRBV15|TRBD2
TGTGCCACCAGCAGAGAATGGGTTAGCGGGAGGGCCCAGGACGGGGAGCTGTTTTTT
CATSREWVSGRAQDGELFF
>NA|TRBJ2-7|TRBV4-2|NA
TGTGCCAGCAGCCAAGGCGCCGGAGAGGGCTACGAGCAGTACTTC
CASSQGAGEGYEQYF
>few|TRBJ2-5|TRBV28|TRBD1
TGTGCCAGCAGTCCCACAGGGGGCAGGGCGGGGCCCCACCAAGAGACCCAGTACTTC
CASSPTGGRAGPHQETQYF
>NA|TRBJ2-7|TRBV27|NA
TGTGCCAGCAGTTTAGCCCTCGGGTTCCGGGGGGCAGGCGAGCAGTACTTC
CASSLALGFRGAGEQYF
>NA|TRBJ1-1|TRBV4-2|NA
TGTGCCAGCAGCCAAGGGACTAACACTGAAGCTTTCTTT
CASSQGTNTEAFF
>NA|TRBJ2-7|TRBV23-1|NA
TGCGCCACCCGGCGGGGCCAAGTTTCCTACGAGCAGTACTTC
CATRRGQVSYEQYF
>NA|TRBJ2-3|TRBV15|NA
TGTGCCACCAGCAGACTCACAGCAAAGACAGATACGCAGTATTTT
CATSRLTAKTDTQYF
>NA|TRBJ2-1|TRBV27|TRBD2
TGTGCCAGCAACGCCGGGACTAGTGGGACCCCAGAGTTCTTC
CASNAGTSGTPEFF
>NA|TRBJ2-5|TRBV2|TRBD2
TGTGCCAGCAGTGACCCAGGGAGGGAGGGTCAAGAGACCCAGTACTTC
CASSDPGREGQETQYF
>NA|TRBJ2-7|TRBV27|TRBD1
TGTGCCAGCAGTCGGGGACAGGTCTCCTACGAGCAGTACTTC
CASSRGQVSYEQYF
>NA|TRBJ2-3|TRBV15|NA
TGTGCCACCAGCGCGCAACGGATCTGGGGGCATAGGACAGATACGCAGTATTTT
CATSAQRIWGHRTDTQYF
>few|TRBJ2-6|TRBV19|TRBD1
TGTGCCAGCGGGCAAGGGACAGGGAATTCTGGGGCCAACGTCCTGACTTTC
CASGQGTGNSGANVLTF
>NA|TRBJ2-3|TRBV30|TRBD2
TGTGCCTGGAGGACTAGCTTTAGCACAGATACGCAGTATTTT
CAWRTSFSTDTQYF
>NA|TRBJ2-5|TRBV5-4|NA
TGTGCCAGCAGCAAGTCTAGCGAGGGGGAGACCCAGTACTTC
CASSKSSEGETQYF
>NA|TRBJ2-3|TRBV5-4|TRBD2
TGTGCCAGCAGCCTCGGACTAGCGGGAGAAGATACGCAGTATTTT
CASSLGLAGEDTQYF
>NA|TRBJ1-2|TRBV10-3|NA
TGTGCCATCGGTGGACATAACTATGGCTACACCTTC
CAIGGHNYGYTF
>NA|TRBJ2-3|TRBV7-9|NA
TGTGCCAGCAGCTTAGGTATTCGGGTGGATCGAGATACGCAGTATTTT
CASSLGIRVDRDTQYF
>NA|TRBJ1-2|TRBV6-7|TRBD1
TGTGCCAGCAGTTATACAGACAGGGCCTTTGGCTACACCTTC
CASSYTDRAFGYTF
>NA|TRBJ2-7|TRBV10-3|TRBD2
TGTGCCATCAGTGAGGTAGCGGGAGGGCCGGAGGACTCCTACGAGCAGTACTTC
CAISEVAGGPEDSYEQYF
>NA|TRBJ2-7|TRBV14|TRBD1
TGTGCCAGCAGCCAGAGGGACAGACTGATTTACGAGCAGTACTTC
CASSQRDRLIYEQYF
>NA|TRBJ2-1|TRBV29-1|TRBD1
TGCAGCGGCGAGACAGGGGCCGAGAGCTCCTACAATGAGCAGTTCTTC
CSGETGAESSYNEQFF
>few|TRBJ2-7|TRBV11-2|TRBD2
TGTGCCAGCAGCTTCGGGACTAGCGGGCGTCGGCTCAGCTCCTACGAGCAGTACTTC
CASSFGTSGRRLSSYEQYF
>NA|TRBJ2-7|TRBV15|NA
TGTGCCACCAGCAGAGATGGGGGGATTTCCTACGAGCAGTACTTC
CATSRDGGISYEQYF
>few|TRBJ2-7|TRBV6-6|NA
TGTGCCAGCAGTTACTATCCAGGGTCCTACGAGCAGTACTTC
CASSYYPGSYEQYF